This TCR beta chain was sequenced during a study of CD8+ T cells in alopecia areata. At the level of the study: The study gave treated patients oral tofacitinib at 5 to 10 mg twice daily. After 6 to 18 months of tofacitinib, follow-up continued 6 months off drug.

General study points: Affected lesional scalp, above all in alopecia totalis/universalis, was more clonal than normal scalp.

This clone was counted only a few times. Its specificity is not known. Both CD4+ and CD8+ T cells were separated by sorting PBMCs. This CDR3 spans 19 amino acids. Germline V gene data show CDR1 as LGHNA and CDR2 as YNFKEQ. The germline V and J ends were trimmed by 4 bases and 6 bases, with 28 bases remaining between them. RNA was isolated and reverse transcribed to cDNA, the sequencing template. Sequencing was performed with immunoSEQ multiplex PCR; in TCRdb, only in-frame clones are kept and a portion is missing. The table shows more than 95,000 clones, with roughly two fifths occurring only once. Sequencing was performed on CD4+ T cells sorted from blood. This chain links TRBV4-2 with TRBJ2-1, with D perhaps given as TRBD1 or TRBD2 (5 bases each). The sequence derives from a human donor with alopecia areata. CDR3: CASSRDQAVQVEVPNEQFF. Written as DNA, the CDR3 is TGTGCCAGCAGCCGGGACCAGGCCGTACAGGTCGAAGTACCCAATGAGCAGTTCTTC.